This T cell receptor beta chain is from a study of T cell responses to AZD1222 COVID-19 vaccine. Study-level results: Nearly half of unique spike-specific TCRs reportedly avoided B.1.351 and B.1.1.7 mutated regions.

This clone has only one observation. Antigen specificity is unknown. Sequencing used immunoSEQ multiplex PCR; TCRdb keeps in-frame clones, though not all of them. Of about 110,000 clones listed, 70% to 90% were seen once; the top ten hold around a sixth. Per germline, CDR1 MNHNY and CDR2 SVGAGI (reference sequence). V was pared by 0 bases and J by 5 bases, with 11 bases between. This CDR3 region has 14 residues. The chain uses TRBV6-6 and TRBJ2-7, with D unresolved. The receptor comes from an adult in good health. Sequenced material: peripheral blood, taken on day 0 of AZD1222 vaccination. This chain's CDR3 is CASSYSIPGNEQYV. As DNA, the CDR3 is TGTGCCAGCAGTTACTCGATTCCGGGTAACGAGCAGTACGTC.